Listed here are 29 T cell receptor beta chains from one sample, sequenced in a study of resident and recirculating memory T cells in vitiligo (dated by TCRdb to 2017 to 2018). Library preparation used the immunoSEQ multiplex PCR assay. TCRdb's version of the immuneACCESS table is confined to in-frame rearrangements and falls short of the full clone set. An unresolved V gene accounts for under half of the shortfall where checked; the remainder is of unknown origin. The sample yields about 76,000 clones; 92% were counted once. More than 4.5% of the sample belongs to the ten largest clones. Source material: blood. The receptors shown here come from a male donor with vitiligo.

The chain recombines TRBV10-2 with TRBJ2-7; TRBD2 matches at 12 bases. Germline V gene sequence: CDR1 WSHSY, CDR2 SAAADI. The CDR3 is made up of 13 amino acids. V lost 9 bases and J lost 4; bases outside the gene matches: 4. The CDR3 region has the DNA TGCGCCAGTCGACTAGCGGGAGAATACGAGCAGTACTTC. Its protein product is CASRLAGEYEQYF.

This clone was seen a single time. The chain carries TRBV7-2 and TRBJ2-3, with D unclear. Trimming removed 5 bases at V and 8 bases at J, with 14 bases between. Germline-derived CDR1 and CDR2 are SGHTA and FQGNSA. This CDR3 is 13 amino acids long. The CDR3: CASSPGGAVTQYF. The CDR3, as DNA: TGTGCCAGCAGCCCGGGTGGCGCGGTTACGCAGTATTTT.

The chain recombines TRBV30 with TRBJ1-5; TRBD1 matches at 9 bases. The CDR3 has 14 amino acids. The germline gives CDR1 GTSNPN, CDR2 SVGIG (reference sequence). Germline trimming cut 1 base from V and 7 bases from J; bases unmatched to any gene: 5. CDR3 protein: CAWSDRDRVQPQHF. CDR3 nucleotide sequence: TGTGCCTGGAGTGACCGGGACAGGGTACAGCCCCAGCATTTT.

The DNA for the CDR3 is TGTGCCAGCAGTTTCTTCGGGGGATCCCCTAGCAATCAGCCCCAGCATTTT. It translates to CASSFFGGSPSNQPQHF. This chain joins TRBV27 and TRBJ1-5; the D gene is possibly TRBD1 (5 bases). The CDR3 contains 17 residues. V lost 3 bases and J lost 0, with 15 bases in between. Germline V lookup: CDR1 MNHEY, CDR2 SMNVEV (reference sequence).

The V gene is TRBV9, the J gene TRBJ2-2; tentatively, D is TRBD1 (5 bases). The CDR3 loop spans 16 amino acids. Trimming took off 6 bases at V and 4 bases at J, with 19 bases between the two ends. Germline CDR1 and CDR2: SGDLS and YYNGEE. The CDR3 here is CASTSTTVPSTGELFF. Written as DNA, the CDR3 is TGTGCCAGCACTTCAACGACAGTCCCCAGCACCGGGGAGCTGTTTTTT. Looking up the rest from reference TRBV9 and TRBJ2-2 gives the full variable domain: DSGVTQTPKHLITATGQRVTLRCSPRSGDLSVYWYQQSLDQGLQFLIQYYNGEERAKGNILERFSAQQFPDLHSELNLSSLELGDSALYFCASTSTTVPSTGELFFGEGSRLTVL.

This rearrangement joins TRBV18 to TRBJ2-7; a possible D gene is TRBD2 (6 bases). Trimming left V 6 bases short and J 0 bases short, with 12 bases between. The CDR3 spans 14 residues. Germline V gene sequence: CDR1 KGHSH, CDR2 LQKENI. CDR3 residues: CASSPSRDSYEQYF. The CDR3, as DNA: TGTGCCAGCTCTCCTTCGCGGGACTCCTACGAGCAGTACTTC. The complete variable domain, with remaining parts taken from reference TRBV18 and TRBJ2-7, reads NAGVMQNPRHLVRRRGQEARLRCSPMKGHSHVYWYRQLPEEGLKFMVYLQKENIIDESGMPKERFSAEFPKEGPSILRIQQVVRGDSAAYFCASSPSRDSYEQYFGPGTRLTVT.

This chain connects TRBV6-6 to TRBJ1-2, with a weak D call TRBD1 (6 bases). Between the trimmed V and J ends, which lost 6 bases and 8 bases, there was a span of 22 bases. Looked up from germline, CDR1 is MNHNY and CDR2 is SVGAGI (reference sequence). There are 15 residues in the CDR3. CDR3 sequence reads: CASRDSARGGGGYTF. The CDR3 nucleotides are TGTGCCAGCAGGGACAGTGCAAGAGGAGGTGGGGGCTACACCTTC.

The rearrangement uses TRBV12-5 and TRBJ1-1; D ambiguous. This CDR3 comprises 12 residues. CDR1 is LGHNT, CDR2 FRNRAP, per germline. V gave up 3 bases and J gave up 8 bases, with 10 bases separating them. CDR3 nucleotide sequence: TGTGCTAGTGGTTTCGAGGGAACCGAAGCTTTCTTT. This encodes CASGFEGTEAFF.

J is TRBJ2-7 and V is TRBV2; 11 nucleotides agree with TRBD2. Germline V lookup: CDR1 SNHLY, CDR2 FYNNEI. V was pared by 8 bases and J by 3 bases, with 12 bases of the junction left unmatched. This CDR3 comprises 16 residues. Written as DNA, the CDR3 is TGTGCCAGCGTATCACTAGCGGGAGTAGGCAGCTACGAGCAGTACTTC. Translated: CASVSLAGVGSYEQYF.

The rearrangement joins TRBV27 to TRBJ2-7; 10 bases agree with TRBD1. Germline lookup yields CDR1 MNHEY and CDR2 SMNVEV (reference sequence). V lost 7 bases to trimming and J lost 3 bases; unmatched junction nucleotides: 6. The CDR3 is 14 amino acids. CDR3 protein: CASIKGQGFYEQYF. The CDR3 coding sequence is TGTGCCAGCATCAAGGGACAGGGGTTCTACGAGCAGTACTTC.

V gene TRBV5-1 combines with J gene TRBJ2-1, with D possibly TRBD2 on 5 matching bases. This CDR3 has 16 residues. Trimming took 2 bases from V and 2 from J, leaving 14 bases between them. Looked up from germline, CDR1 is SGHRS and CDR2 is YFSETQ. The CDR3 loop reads CASSFPAEATYNEQFF. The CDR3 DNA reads TGCGCCAGCAGCTTCCCAGCGGAGGCAACCTACAATGAGCAGTTCTTC.

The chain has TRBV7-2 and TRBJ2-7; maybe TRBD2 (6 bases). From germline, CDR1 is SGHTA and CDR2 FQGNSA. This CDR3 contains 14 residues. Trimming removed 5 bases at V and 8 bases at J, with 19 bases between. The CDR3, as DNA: TGTGCCAGCAGCCCCACGAGGAGGGCGGAAAAGCAGTACTTC. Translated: CASSPTRRAEKQYF.

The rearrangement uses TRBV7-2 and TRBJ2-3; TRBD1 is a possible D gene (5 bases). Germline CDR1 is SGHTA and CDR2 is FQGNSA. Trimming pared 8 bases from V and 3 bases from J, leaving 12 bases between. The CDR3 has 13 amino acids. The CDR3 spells CASRQGVTDTQYF. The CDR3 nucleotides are TGTGCCAGCCGTCAGGGTGTAACAGATACGCAGTATTTT.

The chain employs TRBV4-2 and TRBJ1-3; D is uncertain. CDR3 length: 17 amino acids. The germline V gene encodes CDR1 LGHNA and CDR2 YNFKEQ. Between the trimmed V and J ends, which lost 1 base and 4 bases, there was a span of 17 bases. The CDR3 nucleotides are TGTGCCAGCAGCCAAGTTGAGCGGGCTCCAAGGGGAAACACCATATATTTT. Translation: CASSQVERAPRGNTIYF.

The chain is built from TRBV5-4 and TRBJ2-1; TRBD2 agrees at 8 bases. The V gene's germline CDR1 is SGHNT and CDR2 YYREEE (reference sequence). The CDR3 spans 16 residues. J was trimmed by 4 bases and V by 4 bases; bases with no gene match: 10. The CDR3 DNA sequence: TGTGCCAGCAGCCCCGCCGGGACTAGGGGATACAATGAGCAGTTCTTC. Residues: CASSPAGTRGYNEQFF.

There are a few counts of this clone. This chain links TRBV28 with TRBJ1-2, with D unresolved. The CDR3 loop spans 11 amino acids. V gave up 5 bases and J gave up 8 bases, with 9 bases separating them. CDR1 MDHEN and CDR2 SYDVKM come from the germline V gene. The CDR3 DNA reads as TGTGCCAGCAGTCCCGGTGTAGGCTACACCTTC. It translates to CASSPGVGYTF.

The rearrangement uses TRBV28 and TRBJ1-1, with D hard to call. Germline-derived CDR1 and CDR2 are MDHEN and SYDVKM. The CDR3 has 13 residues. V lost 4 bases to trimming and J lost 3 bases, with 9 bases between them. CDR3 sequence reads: CASSSTVYTEAFF. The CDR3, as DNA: TGTGCCAGCAGTTCCACGGTTTACACTGAAGCTTTCTTT.

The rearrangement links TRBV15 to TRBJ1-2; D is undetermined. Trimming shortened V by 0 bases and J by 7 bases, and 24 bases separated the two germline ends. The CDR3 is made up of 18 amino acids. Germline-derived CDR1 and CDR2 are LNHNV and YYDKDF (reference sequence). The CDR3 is CATSRDGVLGSRRGGYTF. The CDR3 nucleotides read TGTGCCACCAGCAGAGATGGGGTTCTAGGATCCCGGCGGGGTGGCTACACCTTC.

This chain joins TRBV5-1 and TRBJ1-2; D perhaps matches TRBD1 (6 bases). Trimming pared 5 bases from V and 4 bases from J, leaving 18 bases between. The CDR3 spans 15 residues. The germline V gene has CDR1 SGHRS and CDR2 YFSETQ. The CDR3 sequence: CASRPIQGPGYGYTF. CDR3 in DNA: TGCGCCAGCAGGCCTATACAGGGTCCAGGCTATGGCTACACCTTC.

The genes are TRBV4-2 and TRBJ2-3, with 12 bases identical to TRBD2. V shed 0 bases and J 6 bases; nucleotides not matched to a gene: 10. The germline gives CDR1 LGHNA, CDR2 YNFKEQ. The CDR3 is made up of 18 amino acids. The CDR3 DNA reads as TGTGCCAGCAGCCAAGATCCCCTAGCGGGAGGGCCGGGGGATACGCAGTATTTT. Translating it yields CASSQDPLAGGPGDTQYF.

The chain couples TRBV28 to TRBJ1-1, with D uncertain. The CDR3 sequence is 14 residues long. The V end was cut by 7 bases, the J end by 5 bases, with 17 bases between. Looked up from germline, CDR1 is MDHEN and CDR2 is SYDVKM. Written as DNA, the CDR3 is TGTGCCAGCACCCCAACCGGGGTTAGGACTGAAGCTTTCTTT. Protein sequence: CASTPTGVRTEAFF. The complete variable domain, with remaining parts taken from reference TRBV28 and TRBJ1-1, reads DVKVTQSSRYLVKRTGEKVFLECVQDMDHENMFWYRQDPGLGLRLIYFSYDVKMKEKGDIPEGYSVSREKKERFSLILESASTNQTSMYLCASTPTGVRTEAFFGQGTRLTVV.

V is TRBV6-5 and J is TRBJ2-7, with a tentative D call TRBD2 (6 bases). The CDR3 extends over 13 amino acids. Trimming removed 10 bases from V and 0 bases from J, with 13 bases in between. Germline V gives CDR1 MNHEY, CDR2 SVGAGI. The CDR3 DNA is TGTGCCACCCGGGGCGGGGCCTCCTACGAGCAGTACTTC. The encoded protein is CATRGGASYEQYF.

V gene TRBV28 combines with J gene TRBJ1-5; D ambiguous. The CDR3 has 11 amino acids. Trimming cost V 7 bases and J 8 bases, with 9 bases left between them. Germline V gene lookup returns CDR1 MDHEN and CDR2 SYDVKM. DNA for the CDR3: TGTGCCAGCAAATCCCGGGAGCCCCAGCATTTT. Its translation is CASKSREPQHF.

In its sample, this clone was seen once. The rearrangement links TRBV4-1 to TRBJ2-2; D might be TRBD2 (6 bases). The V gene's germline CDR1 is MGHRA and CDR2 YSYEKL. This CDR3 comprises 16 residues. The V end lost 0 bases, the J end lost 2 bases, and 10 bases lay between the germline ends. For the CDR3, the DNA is TGCGCCAGCAGCCAAGAAGGGCGGGGAAACACCGGGGAGCTGTTTTTT. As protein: CASSQEGRGNTGELFF.

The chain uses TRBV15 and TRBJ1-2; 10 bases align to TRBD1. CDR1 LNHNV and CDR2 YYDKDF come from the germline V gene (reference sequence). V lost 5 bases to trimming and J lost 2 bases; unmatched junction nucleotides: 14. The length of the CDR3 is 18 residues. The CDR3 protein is CATSGPTGGEVRNYGYTF. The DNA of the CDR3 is TGTGCCACCAGCGGGCCGACAGGGGGCGAAGTTAGAAACTATGGCTACACCTTC.

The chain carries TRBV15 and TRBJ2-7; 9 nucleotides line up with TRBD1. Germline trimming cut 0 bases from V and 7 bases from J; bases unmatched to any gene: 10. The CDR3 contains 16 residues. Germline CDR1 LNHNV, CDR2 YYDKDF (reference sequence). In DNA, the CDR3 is TGTGCCACCAGCAGAGATGAAGAGGGACAGGGCGGGGAGCAGTACTTC. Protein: CATSRDEEGQGGEQYF. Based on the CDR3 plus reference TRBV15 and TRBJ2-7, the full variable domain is DAMVIQNPRYQVTQFGKPVTLSCSQTLNHNVMYWYQQKSSQAPKLLFHYYDKDFNNEADTPDNFQSRRPNTSFCFLDIRSPGLGDTAMYLCATSRDEEGQGGEQYFGPGTRLTVT.

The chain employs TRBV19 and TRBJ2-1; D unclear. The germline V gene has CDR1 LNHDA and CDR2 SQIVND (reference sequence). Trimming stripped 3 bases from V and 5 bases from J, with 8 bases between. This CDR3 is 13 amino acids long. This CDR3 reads CASSIGLNNEQFF. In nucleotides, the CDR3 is TGTGCCAGTAGTATTGGGCTGAACAATGAGCAGTTCTTC.

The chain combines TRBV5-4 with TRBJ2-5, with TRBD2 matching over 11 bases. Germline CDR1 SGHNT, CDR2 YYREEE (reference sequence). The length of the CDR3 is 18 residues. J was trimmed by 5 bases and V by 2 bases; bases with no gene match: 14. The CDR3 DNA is TGTGCCAGCAGCTTAGGGGGACTAGCGGTCGCTAGAGGGGAGACCCAGTACTTC. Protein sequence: CASSLGGLAVARGETQYF. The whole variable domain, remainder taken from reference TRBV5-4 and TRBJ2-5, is ETGVTQSPTHLIKTRGQQVTLRCSSQSGHNTVSWYQQALGQGPQFIFQYYREEENGRGNFPPRFSGLQFPNYSSELNVNALELDDSALYLCASSLGGLAVARGETQYFGPGTRLLVL.

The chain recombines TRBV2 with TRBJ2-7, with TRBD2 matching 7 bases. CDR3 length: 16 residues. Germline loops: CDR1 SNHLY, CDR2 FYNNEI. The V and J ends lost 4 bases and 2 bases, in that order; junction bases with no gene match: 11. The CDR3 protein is CASSGFRASGPYEQYF. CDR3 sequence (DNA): TGTGCCAGCAGTGGCTTTAGGGCTAGCGGCCCCTACGAGCAGTACTTC.